One T cell receptor (beta chain) is described in this entry. This sample stems from a study of blood T cell repertoires in COVID-19. The overall study: COVID-19 samples, acute and convalescent, were from the United States, Italy and Spain. T cells, B-cell-depleted T cells, or PBMCs provided the cDNA or gDNA that served as material.

Germline loops: CDR1 LGHDT, CDR2 YNNKEL (reference sequence). The V gene lost 1 base and the J gene lost 5 bases, with 14 bases spanning the gap. This CDR3 comprises 15 residues. Patients of the Seattle cohort, enrolled during active infection, were followed longitudinally. As handled by the study authors: Using reference gene primer amplification, nucleated cell counts were estimated. Data came from immunoSEQ multiplex PCR; TCRdb stores just in-frame clones and leaves some out. V and J calls and clone size are those listed in that table; D and trimming were worked out from the DNA. The sample consists of over 150,000 clones, around nine tenths of them appearing once.

V usage is TRBV3-1 (or the pseudogene TRBV3-2) and J usage is TRBJ1-2; possible D gene TRBD1, 5 bases. This TCR was sampled from a woman in her seventies with COVID-19, enrolled during active disease. The source material was peripheral blood. CDR3 bases: TGTGCCAGCAGCCAAGGTTTTGCGGGGCTGTATGGCTACACCTTC. This encodes CASSQGFAGLYGYTF.